These T cell receptor beta chains were read from a single sample in a study of shared clonotypes between healthy human individuals. The table came from immunoSEQ multiplex PCR; TCRdb's copy has only in-frame clones and leaves some out. The table records millions of clones, over 85% of them present only once. Specimen: naive CD4+ T cells sorted from blood. These receptors all come from a young man in good health. CDR3s include the opening cysteine and the closing phenylalanine or tryptophan. A D gene is named only where the DNA matches it firmly. Only part of the rows carry a size: once, few, many, or a class if the clone is expanded.

TGTGCCAGCAGTGAACAAGGGGGCAGCACAGATACGCAGTATTTT CASSEQGGSTDTQYF . TRBD1 TRBJ2-3 TRBV6-1
TGTGTGACCCAGCGGGAAGACGAGCAGTACTTC CVTQREDEQYF few TRBD2 TRBJ2-7 TRBV10-3
TGTGCCAGCAGGACCGGGACTAGCGGGCTCTCGGAGGAGCAGTACTTC CASRTGTSGLSEEQYF once TRBD2 TRBJ2-7 TRBV14
TGTGCCAGCTCACCACCCTCGACAGAACGCTCTGGAAACACCATATATTTT CASSPPSTERSGNTIYF . . TRBJ1-3 TRBV18
TGTGCCAGCGTTTCAGGGAGCTCCTATAATTCACCCCTCCACTTT CASVSGSSYNSPLHF . . TRBJ1-6 TRBV6-1
TGTGCCAGCAGTTCACTAGCGGGAGGGCGGGAGACCCAGTACTTC CASSSLAGGRETQYF . TRBD2 TRBJ2-5 TRBV6-5
TGTGCCAGCAGTGAAGGGGGGACCCGGCCCATCTATGGCTACACCTTC CASSEGGTRPIYGYTF . . TRBJ1-2 TRBV6-1
TGTGCCAGCAGCTTGCGGCCGGACTATGGCTACACCTTC CASSLRPDYGYTF once . TRBJ1-2 TRBV5-6
TGTGCCATCAGTGAGTTTGAGGGCACGAAGAACACTGAAGCTTTCTTT CAISEFEGTKNTEAFF . . TRBJ1-1 TRBV10-3
TGTGCCAGCAACGTGGGGGGTAGCACAGATACGCAGTATTTT CASNVGGSTDTQYF . . TRBJ2-3 TRBV5-4
TGTGCCAGCAGCCAGGCACAGGCGTCGAGCTCCTATAATTCACCCCTCCACTTT CASSQAQASSSYNSPLHF . . TRBJ1-6 TRBV11-2
TGTGCCAGCAGCCCTTCGTGGAGGGATACTGGAAACACCATATATTTT CASSPSWRDTGNTIYF . . TRBJ1-3 TRBV2
TGTGCCAGCAGTGACCCACCAGCTCTCGAGCAGTACTTC CASSDPPALEQYF . . TRBJ2-7 TRBV25-1
TGTGCCAGCAGTGAGCCCCAGCGGGCGCAGTACTTC CASSEPQRAQYF . . TRBJ2-7 TRBV6-1
TGCGCCAGCAGCCCGGACGGGACGGGTAATGAAAAACTGTTTTTT CASSPDGTGNEKLFF . . TRBJ1-4 TRBV5-1
TGTGCCAGCAGCTTAGTATCCGGATTGGGGGCCAACGTCCTGACTTTC CASSLVSGLGANVLTF . . TRBJ2-6 TRBV7-6
TGTGCCAGCGGACCCCAAAGACAGTTCTCTCCGGTTGAAAAACTGTTTTTT CASGPQRQFSPVEKLFF . . TRBJ1-4 TRBV27
TGTGCTAGTGGTTTGGGGGCACCGCGGGATTATGGCTACACCTTC CASGLGAPRDYGYTF . . TRBJ1-2 TRBV12-5
TGTGCCAGCAGCCGCGAACGGGGCTTTAGTACAGATACGCAGTATTTT CASSRERGFSTDTQYF . . TRBJ2-3 TRBV27
TGTGCCAGCAGTGAAACGATGGCCGGGGAGCTGTTTTTT CASSETMAGELFF . . TRBJ2-2 TRBV6-1
TGTGCCACCAGCAGAGAGGGAAACAATGAGCAGTTCTTC CATSREGNNEQFF . . TRBJ2-1 TRBV15
TGTGCCAGCAGCGTTCAGGGGACGAATGAAAAACTGTTTTTT CASSVQGTNEKLFF . . TRBJ1-4 TRBV9
TGTGCCTGGACCCGGAGTGGGGCCGGGGAGCTGTTTTTT CAWTRSGAGELFF . . TRBJ2-2 TRBV30
TGTGCCAGCAGCTCCTACCTAACTAGCGGGAGTACAGATACGCAGTATTTT CASSSYLTSGSTDTQYF . TRBD2 TRBJ2-3 TRBV5-6
TGTGCCAGCAGTTACCAAACAGGGACCTACGAGCAGTACTTC CASSYQTGTYEQYF . . TRBJ2-7 TRBV6-5
TGTGCCAGCAGTTTCCCCGTGGGGGCAGGAACCATATATTTT CASSFPVGAGTIYF once . TRBJ1-3 TRBV28
TGTGCCAGCAGGAATATATTGGATAATTCACCCCTCCACTTT CASRNILDNSPLHF . . TRBJ1-6 TRBV5-4
TGCGCCAGCAGCCAAGCCGGGACAGGGCGGGGGAAAAACACCGGGGAGCTGTTTTTT CASSQAGTGRGKNTGELFF . TRBD1 TRBJ2-2 TRBV4-1
TGTGCCAGCACCCAGACCCAGGGTTGGTCACCCCTCCACTTT CASTQTQGWSPLHF . . TRBJ1-6 TRBV2
TGTGCCAGCAGCTTAGTTGGGGGGAGCTCCTACAATGAGCAGTTCTTC CASSLVGGSSYNEQFF . . TRBJ2-1 TRBV7-6
TGTGCCAGCAGTCGTGGCGGGGGCAGGGACTATGGCTACACCTTC CASSRGGGRDYGYTF . . TRBJ1-2 TRBV28
TGTGCCAGCAGACTAGCGGGAGTGGAGAGGTACTTC CASRLAGVERYF . TRBD2 TRBJ2-7 TRBV2
TGCGCCAGCAGCTTGGGGGACCCGAGTTCACCCCTCCACTTT CASSLGDPSSPLHF . . TRBJ1-6 TRBV5-1
TGCGCCAGCAGCCAAGAAGATTCGTTGCAGGGTTTCGCGACTGAAGCTTTCTTT CASSQEDSLQGFATEAFF . . TRBJ1-1 TRBV4-1
TGTGCCAGCAGCTTACTTATCTCTGGAAACACCATATATTTT CASSLLISGNTIYF . . TRBJ1-3 TRBV7-3